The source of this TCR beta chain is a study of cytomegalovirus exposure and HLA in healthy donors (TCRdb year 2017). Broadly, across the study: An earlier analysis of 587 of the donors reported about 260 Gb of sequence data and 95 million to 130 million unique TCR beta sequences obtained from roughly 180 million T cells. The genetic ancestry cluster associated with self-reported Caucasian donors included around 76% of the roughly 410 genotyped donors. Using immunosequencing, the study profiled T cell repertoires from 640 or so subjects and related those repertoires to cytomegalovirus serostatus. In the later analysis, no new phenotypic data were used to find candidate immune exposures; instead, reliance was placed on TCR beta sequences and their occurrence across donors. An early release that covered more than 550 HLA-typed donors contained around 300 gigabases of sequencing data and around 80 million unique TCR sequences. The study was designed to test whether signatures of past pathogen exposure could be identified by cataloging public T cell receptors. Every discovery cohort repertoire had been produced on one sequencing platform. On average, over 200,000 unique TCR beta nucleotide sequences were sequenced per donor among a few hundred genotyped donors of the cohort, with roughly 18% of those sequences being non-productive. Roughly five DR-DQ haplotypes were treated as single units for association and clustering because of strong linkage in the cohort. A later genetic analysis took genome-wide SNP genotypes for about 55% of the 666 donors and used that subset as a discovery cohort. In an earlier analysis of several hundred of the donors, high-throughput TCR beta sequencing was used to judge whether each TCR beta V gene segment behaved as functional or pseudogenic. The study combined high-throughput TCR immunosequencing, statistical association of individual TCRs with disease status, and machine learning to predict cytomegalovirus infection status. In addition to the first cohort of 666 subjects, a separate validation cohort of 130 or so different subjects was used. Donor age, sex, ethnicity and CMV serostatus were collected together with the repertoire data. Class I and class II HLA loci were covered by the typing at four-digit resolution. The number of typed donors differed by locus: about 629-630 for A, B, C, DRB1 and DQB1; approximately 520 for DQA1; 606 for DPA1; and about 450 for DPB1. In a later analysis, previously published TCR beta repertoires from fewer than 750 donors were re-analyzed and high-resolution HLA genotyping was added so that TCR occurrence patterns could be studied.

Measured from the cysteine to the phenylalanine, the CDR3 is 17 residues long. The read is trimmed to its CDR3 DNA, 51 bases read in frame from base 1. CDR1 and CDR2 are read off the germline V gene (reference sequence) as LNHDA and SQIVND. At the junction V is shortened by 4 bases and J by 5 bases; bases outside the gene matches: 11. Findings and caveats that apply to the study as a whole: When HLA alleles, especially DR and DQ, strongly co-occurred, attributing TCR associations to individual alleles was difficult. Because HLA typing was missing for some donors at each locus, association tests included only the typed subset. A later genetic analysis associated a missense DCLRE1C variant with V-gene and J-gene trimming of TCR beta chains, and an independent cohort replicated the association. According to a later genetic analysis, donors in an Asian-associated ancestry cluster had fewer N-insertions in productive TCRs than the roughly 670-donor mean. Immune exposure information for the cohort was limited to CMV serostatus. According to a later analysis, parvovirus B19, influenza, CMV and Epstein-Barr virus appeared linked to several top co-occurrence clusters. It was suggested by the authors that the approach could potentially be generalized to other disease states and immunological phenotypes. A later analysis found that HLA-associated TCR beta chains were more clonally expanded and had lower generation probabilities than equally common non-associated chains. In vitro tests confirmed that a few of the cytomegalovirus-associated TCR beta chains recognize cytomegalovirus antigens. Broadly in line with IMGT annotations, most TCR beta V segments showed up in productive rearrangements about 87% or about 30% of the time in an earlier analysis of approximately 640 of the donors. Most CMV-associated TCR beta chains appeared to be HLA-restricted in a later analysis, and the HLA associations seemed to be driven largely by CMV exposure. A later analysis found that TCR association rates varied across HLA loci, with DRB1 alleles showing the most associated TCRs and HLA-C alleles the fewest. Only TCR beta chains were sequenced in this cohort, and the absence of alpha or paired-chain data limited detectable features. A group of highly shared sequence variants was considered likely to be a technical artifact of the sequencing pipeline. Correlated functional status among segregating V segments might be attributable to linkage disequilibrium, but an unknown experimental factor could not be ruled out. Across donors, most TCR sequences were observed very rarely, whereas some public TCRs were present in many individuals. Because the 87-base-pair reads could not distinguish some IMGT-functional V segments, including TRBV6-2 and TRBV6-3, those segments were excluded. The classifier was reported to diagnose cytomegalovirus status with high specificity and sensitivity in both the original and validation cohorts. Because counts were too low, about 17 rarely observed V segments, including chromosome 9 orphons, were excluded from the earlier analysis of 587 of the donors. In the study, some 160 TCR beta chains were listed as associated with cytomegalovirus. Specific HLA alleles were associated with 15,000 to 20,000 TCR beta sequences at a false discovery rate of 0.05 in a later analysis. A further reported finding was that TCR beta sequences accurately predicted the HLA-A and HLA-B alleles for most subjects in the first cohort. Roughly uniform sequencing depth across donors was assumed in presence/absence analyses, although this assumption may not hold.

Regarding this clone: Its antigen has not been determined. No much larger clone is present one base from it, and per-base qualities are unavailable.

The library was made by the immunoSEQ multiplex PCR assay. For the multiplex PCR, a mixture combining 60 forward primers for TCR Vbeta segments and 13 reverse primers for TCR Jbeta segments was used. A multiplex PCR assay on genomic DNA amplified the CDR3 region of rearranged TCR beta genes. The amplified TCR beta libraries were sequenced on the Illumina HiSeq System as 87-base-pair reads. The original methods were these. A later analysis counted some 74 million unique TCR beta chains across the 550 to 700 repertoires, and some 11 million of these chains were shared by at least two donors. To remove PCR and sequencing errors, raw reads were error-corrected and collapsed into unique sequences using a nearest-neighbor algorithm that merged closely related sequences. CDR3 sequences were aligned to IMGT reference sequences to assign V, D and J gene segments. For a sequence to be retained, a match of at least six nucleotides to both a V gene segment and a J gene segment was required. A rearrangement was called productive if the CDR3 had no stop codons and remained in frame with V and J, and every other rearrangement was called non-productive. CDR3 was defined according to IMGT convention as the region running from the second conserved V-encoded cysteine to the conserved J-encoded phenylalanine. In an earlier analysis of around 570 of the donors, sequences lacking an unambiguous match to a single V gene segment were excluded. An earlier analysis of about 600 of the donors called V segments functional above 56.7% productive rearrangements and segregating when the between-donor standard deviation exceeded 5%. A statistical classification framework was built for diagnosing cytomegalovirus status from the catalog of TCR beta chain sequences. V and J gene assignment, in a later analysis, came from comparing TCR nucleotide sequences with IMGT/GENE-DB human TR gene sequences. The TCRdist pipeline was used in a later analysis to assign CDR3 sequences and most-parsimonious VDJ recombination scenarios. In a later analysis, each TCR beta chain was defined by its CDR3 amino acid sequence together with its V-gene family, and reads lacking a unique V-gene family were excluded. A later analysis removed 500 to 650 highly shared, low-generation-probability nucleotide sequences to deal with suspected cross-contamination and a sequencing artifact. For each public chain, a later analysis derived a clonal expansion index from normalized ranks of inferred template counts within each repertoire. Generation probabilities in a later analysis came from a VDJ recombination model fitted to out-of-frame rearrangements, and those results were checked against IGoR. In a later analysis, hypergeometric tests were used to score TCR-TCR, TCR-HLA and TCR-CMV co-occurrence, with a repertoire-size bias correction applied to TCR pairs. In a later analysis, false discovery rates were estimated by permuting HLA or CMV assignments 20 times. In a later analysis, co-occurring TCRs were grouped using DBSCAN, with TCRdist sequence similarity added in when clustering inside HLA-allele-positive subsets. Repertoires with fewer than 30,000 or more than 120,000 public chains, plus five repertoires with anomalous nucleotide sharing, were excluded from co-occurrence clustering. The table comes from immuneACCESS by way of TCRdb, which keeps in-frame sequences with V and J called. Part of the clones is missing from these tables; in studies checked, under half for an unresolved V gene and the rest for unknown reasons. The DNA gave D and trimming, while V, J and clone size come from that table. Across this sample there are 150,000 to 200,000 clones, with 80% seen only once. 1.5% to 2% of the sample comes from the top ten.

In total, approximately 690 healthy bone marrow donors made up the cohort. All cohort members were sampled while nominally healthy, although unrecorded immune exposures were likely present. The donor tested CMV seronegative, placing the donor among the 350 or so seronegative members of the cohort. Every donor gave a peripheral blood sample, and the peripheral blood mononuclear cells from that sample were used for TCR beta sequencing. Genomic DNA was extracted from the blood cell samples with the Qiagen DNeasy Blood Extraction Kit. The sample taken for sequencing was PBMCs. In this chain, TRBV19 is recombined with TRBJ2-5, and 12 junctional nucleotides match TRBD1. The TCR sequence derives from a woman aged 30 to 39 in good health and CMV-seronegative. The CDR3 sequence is CASSTPLGQGADETQYF. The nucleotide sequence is TGTGCCAGTAGTACCCCCCTGGGACAGGGGGCGGATGAGACCCAGTACTTC. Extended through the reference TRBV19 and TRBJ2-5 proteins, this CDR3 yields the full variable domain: DGGITQSPKYLFRKEGQNVTLSCEQNLNHDAMYWYRQDPGQGLRLIYYSQIVNDFQKGDIAEGYSVSREKKESFPLTVTSAQKNPTAFYLCASSTPLGQGADETQYFGPGTRLLVL.